The source of this T cell receptor beta chain is a study of T cell changes during pregnancy in multiple sclerosis. The assay was immunoSEQ multiplex PCR, and TCRdb's table has in-frame clones only and misses some. Seen here are 65,000 to 85,000 clones, under 95% observed once, and the top ten hold roughly 1.5%. The CDR3 covers 11 residues. Between the trimmed V and J ends, which lost 2 bases and 7 bases, there was a span of 5 bases. Germline loops: CDR1 SGHTA, CDR2 FQGNSA. This sample comprised peripheral blood, obtained after pregnancy. This TCR came from a female donor with multiple sclerosis, enrolled in a pregnancy study. The rearrangement uses TRBV7-2 and TRBJ1-1; D remains ambiguous. CDR3 residues: CASSLTLEAFF. For the CDR3, the DNA is TGTGCCAGCAGCTTAACTCTTGAAGCTTTCTTT. The full variable domain, completed using reference TRBV7-2 and TRBJ1-1, is GAGVSQSPSNKVTEKGKDVELRCDPISGHTALYWYRQSLGQGLEFLIYFQGNSAPDKSGLPSDRFSAERTGGSVSTLTIQRTQQEDSAVYLCASSLTLEAFFGQGTRLTVV.